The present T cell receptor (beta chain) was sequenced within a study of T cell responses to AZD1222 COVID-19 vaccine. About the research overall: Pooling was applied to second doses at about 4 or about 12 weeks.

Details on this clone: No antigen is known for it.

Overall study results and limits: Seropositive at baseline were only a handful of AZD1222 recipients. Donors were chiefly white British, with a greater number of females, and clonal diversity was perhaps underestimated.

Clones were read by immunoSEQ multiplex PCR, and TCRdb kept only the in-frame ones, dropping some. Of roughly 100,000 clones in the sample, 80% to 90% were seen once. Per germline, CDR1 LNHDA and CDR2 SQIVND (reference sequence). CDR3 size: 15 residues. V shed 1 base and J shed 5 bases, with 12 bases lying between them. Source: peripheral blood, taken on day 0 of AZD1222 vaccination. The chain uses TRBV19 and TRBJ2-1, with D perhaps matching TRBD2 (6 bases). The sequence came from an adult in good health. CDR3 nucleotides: TGTGCCAGTAGTATAGGTGGGACTCCAAACAATGAGCAGTTCTTC. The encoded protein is CASSIGGTPNNEQFF. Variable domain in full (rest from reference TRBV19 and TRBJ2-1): DGGITQSPKYLFRKEGQNVTLSCEQNLNHDAMYWYRQDPGQGLRLIYYSQIVNDFQKGDIAEGYSVSREKKESFPLTVTSAQKNPTAFYLCASSIGGTPNNEQFFGPGTRLTVL.